The clone carrying this T cell receptor beta chain occurred a few times. What it recognizes is unknown. The data belong to a study of T cell repertoires in cytomegalovirus infection. Study as a whole: CMV epitopes in the study were HLA-C-restricted (recently identified) and HLA-B-restricted (well studied). Evidence of both CMV infection and a matching HLA type came from public TCR beta signatures. Broader study findings: It was HLA-C-restricted CMV-specific TCR beta clonotypes that dominated the response ex vivo. The study identified carriers of CMV plus the relevant HLA from cumulative public TCR beta family frequency.

The V and J ends lost 6 bases and 11 bases respectively, with 20 bases between them. The CDR3 length is 14 residues. Germline assignment: CDR1 MNHNS and CDR2 SASEGT. Via MiXCR, TCRdb re-called the reads, giving one row per CDR3 protein. Here the sample spans about a million distinct CDR3 sequences, about 33% being singletons. The receptor was derived from a human donor in good health (CMV status not recorded). Some clones in this sample may be carry-over from other donors' samples. The chain is built from TRBV6-1 and TRBJ1-5, with D maybe TRBD1 (5 bases). This specimen consisted of cultured CD8+ T cells from PBMCs, obtained from culture after CMV antigen stimulation. For the CDR3, the DNA is TGTGCCAGCAGCCCCCAGCAGGGAAGTTGGGCCCAGCATTTT. It codes for CASSPQQGSWAQHF.